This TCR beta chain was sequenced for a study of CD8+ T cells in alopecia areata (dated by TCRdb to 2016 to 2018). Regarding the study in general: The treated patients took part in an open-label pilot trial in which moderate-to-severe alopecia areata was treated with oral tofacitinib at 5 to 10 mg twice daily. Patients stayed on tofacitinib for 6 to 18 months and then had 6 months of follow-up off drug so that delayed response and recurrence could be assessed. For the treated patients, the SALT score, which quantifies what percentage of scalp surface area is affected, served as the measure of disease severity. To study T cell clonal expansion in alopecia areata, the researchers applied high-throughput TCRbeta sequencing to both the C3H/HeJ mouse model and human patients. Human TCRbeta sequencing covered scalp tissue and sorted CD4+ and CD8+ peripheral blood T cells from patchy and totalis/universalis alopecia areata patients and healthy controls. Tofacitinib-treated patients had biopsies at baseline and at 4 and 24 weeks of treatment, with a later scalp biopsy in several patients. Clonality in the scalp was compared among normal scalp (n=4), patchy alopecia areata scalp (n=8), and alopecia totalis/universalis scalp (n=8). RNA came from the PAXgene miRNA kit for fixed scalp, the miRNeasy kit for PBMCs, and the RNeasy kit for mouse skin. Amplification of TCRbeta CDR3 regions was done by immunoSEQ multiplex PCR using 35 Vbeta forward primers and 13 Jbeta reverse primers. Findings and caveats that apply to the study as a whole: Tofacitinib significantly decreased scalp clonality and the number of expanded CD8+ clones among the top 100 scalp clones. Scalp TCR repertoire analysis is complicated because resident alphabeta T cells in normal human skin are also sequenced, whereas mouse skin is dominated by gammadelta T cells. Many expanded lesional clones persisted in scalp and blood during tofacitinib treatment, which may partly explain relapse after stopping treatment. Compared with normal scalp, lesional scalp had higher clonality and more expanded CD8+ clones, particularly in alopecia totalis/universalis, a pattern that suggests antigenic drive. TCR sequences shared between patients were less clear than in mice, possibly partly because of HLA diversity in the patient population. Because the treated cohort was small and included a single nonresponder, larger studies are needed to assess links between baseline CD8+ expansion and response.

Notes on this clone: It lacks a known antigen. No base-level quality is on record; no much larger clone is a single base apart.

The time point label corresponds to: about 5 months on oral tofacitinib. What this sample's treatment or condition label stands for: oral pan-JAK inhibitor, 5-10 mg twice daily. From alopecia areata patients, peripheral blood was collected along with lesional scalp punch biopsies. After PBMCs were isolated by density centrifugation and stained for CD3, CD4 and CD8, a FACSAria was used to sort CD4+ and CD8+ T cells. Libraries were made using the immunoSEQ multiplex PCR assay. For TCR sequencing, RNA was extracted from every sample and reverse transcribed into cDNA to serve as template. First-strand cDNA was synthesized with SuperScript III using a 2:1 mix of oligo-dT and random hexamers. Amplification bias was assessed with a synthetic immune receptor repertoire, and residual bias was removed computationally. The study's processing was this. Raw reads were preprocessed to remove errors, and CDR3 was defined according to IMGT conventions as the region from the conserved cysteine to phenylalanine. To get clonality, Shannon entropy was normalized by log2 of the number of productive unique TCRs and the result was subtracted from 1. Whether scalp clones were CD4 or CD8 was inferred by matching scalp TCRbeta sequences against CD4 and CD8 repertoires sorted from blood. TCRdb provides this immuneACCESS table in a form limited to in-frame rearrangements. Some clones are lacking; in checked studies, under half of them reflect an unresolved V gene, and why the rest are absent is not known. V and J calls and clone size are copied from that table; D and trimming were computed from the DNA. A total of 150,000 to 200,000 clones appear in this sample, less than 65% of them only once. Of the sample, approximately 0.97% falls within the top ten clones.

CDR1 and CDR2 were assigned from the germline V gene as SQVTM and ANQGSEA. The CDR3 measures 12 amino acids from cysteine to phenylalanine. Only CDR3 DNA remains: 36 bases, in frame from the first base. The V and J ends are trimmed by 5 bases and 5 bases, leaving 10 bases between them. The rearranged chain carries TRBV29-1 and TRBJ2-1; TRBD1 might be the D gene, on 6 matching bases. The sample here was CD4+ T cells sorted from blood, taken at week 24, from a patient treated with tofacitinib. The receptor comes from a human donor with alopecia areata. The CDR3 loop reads CSVRPGDNEQFF. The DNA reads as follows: TGCAGCGTTCGGCCAGGGGACAATGAGCAGTTCTTC.